These T cell receptor beta chains were read from a single sample in a study of breast tumors, draining lymph nodes, adjacent tissues. TCRdb re-derived calls from the multiplex PCR reads in MiXCR, one entry per CDR3 protein. Of approximately 130,000 distinct CDR3 sequences listed, 20% to 25% are singletons. The specimen sequenced was axillary lymph node tissue. The receptors here all came from a female donor with breast cancer. Some clones in this sample may be carry-over from other donors' samples. The CDR3 runs from the conserved cysteine through the conserved F or W. A D gene is named only where the DNA matches it firmly. Expanded clones are given a class, and other clones once, few, many or no size at all.

clone_size j_call d_call v_call cdr3_nt cdr3_aa
many TRBJ1-5 TRBD1 TRBV6-2/TRBV6-3 TGTGCCAGCAGTTACTTACGGACAGACAGGGGACTTCAGCCCCAGCATTTT CASSYLRTDRGLQPQHF
. TRBJ2-7 TRBD1 TRBV6-5 TGTGCCAACCGTTATCAGGGGGCGTATGACGAGCAGTACTTC CANRYQGAYDEQYF
. TRBJ2-7 TRBD2 TRBV28 TGTGCCAGCAGTTTATCAACTAGCGGGAGGGCCGTGTACGGGCAGTACTTC CASSLSTSGRAVYGQYF
many TRBJ2-2 TRBD1 TRBV12-3/TRBV12-4 TGTGCCAGCAGTACGACAGGGCCTGGGGAGCTGTTTTTT CASSTTGPGELFF
many TRBJ2-5 . TRBV2 TGTGCCAGCACCAGAGGGGGTCGATCCCAAGAGACCCAGTACTTC CASTRGGRSQETQYF
many TRBJ2-7 . TRBV28 TGTGCCAGCACTCTGGGACGGGCCTCCTACGAGCAGTACTTC CASTLGRASYEQYF
many TRBJ2-7 . TRBV9 TGTGCCAGCAGCGTACTCCCAGGATACGAGCAGTACTTC CASSVLPGYEQYF
many TRBJ1-2 TRBD1 TRBV5-6 TGTGCCAGCACTGGACAGGGACGCTATGGCTACACCTTC CASTGQGRYGYTF
many TRBJ2-7 . TRBV30 TGTGCCTGGAGTTATTGGGACACCTACGAGCAGTACTTC CAWSYWDTYEQYF
many TRBJ2-2 . TRBV12-3/TRBV12-4 TGTGCCAGCAGTTTCTCCCCGAACACCGGGGAGCTGTTTTTT CASSFSPNTGELFF
many TRBJ2-1 TRBD2 TRBV3-1 TGTGCCAGCAGCCAAAGAATAGCGGGGCCCCGGTTCTTC CASSQRIAGPRFF
many TRBJ2-1 . TRBV30 TGTGCCTGCGCCCAAGGGGGGAGGTACAATGAGCAGTTCTTC CACAQGGRYNEQFF
many TRBJ1-6 TRBD1 TRBV6-5 TGTGCCAGCAGTTACTCTACAGGGGACAATTCACCCCTCCACTTT CASSYSTGDNSPLHF
. TRBJ2-5 TRBD2 TRBV6-5 TGTACCAGCAGTTACAGGGGACTAGCGGGGTACCAAGAGACCCAGTACTTC CTSSYRGLAGYQETQYF
many TRBJ2-5 . TRBV2 TGTGCCAGCAGTGCTCGGGAAAGGGAGACCCAGTACTTC CASSARERETQYF
many TRBJ2-7 TRBD1 TRBV29-1 TGCAGCGTCGTCCGGGACAGGAGCTCCTACGAGCAGTACTTC CSVVRDRSSYEQYF
. TRBJ1-4 . TRBV30 TGTGCCTGGAGTATTACGGGGGGCGGTGAAAAACTGTTTTTT CAWSITGGGEKLFF
. TRBJ2-5 TRBD2 TRBV6-1 TGTGCCAGCAGCCCCCGGGCGGGAGGGGTAGAGACCCAGTACTTC CASSPRAGGVETQYF
. TRBJ1-3 TRBD1 TRBV10-3 TGCGCCATCAGTTTGGCAGGGGGCTCTGGAAACACCATATATTTT CAISLAGGSGNTIYF
. TRBJ2-3 TRBD2 TRBV28 TGTGCCAGCAGTTGGACTAGCGGCCTCACAGATACGCAGTATTTT CASSWTSGLTDTQYF
. TRBJ2-1 TRBD1 TRBV3-1 TGTGCCAGCAGCCAGACAACTGGACAGGTCAATGAGCAGTTCTTC CASSQTTGQVNEQFF
once TRBJ1-6 TRBD1 TRBV2 TGTGCCAGCAGTCCAGGGGGCGGGACAGGCAGAGCCAAAGATAATTCACCCCTCCACTTT CASSPGGGTGRAKDNSPLHF
many TRBJ2-7 TRBD2 TRBV5-1 TGCGCCAGCAGCTCCTTACTAGCGGGAGCGACCTACGAGCAGTACTTC CASSSLLAGATYEQYF
. TRBJ1-1 . TRBV12-3/TRBV12-4 TGTGCCAGCAGACCCTCTGGAGAAAACACTGAAGCTTTCTTT CASRPSGENTEAFF
many TRBJ2-3 . TRBV10-3 TGTGCCATCAGTGAGTCTTCAGTCACAGATACGCAGTATTTT CAISESSVTDTQYF
. TRBJ1-4 . TRBV19 TGTGCCAGTAGTATAATTTTAGGTGAAAAACTGCTTTTT CASSIILGEKLLF
. TRBJ2-3 TRBD2 TRBV28 TGTGCCAGCAGTCTAGCGGGATTCAGCACAGATACGCAGTATTTT CASSLAGFSTDTQYF
many TRBJ2-3 . TRBV5-4 TGTGCCAGCAGCTTGGAGGCAGGCCTTTTGGGGGATACGCAGTATTTT CASSLEAGLLGDTQYF
. TRBJ2-1 TRBD2 TRBV12-3/TRBV12-4 TGTGCCAGCAGTATCCAGGGACGAGCGGGAGTATCCAATGAGCAGTTCTTC CASSIQGRAGVSNEQFF
. TRBJ2-5 TRBD2 TRBV24-1 TGTGCCACCAGTGATAAGGCGGGAGTACCAGAGACCCAGTACTTC CATSDKAGVPETQYF
many TRBJ2-7 TRBD1 TRBV12-3/TRBV12-4 TGTGCCAGCAGTTTAGCCGGGACAGGGGTATACGAGCAGTACTTC CASSLAGTGVYEQYF
many TRBJ2-1 TRBD2 TRBV9 TGTGCCAGCAGCGTAGGACTAGCGGTCTACAATGAGCAGTTCTTC CASSVGLAVYNEQFF
many TRBJ2-7 . TRBV7-2 TGTGCCAGCAGCTTAAGAGCAGGGTTCTACGAGCAGTACTTC CASSLRAGFYEQYF
. TRBJ2-3 TRBD2 TRBV7-2 TGTGCCAGCAGACGGCTAGCGGGAGACGGGGATACGCAGTATTTT CASRRLAGDGDTQYF
many TRBJ2-3 . TRBV24-1 TGTGCCACCAGTGATTGGCGGGGGCGCACAGATACGCAGTATTTT CATSDWRGRTDTQYF
many TRBJ2-5 . TRBV7-7 TGTGCCAGCAGCTCCCTACCGGTAACCGGGCCGAAAGAGACCCAGTACTTC CASSSLPVTGPKETQYF